A single TCR beta chain is shown here with its context. The antigen remains undetermined. This entry comes from a study of OX40 agonist ivuxolimab in advanced cancers. Overall study: Six ivuxolimab dose levels, 0.01 to 10 mg/kg, were given intravenously every 2 weeks. Three individuals attained partial responses, comprising one hepatocellular carcinoma case and two cutaneous melanoma cases. The study, taken as a whole, reports: More expanded clones were found, on average, in CD8+ than in CD4+ T cells. By week 6 at 0.1 to 3.0 mg/kg, blood CD4+ and CD8+ T cells had expanded clonally.

Some clones are missing from TCRdb's copy, which holds only in-frame ones; the method was immunoSEQ multiplex PCR. The sample includes 100,000 to 150,000 clones, about nine tenths of them seen just once. The CDR3 totals 13 residues. CDR1 LNHDA and CDR2 SQIVND come from the germline V gene (reference sequence). The V gene end was trimmed by 9 bases and the J gene end by 2 bases; junction bases not matched to a gene: 2. The TCR sequence derives from an adult with an advanced solid tumor such as melanoma, head and neck, liver or kidney cancer. The genes are TRBV19 and TRBJ2-1; 9 nucleotides line up with TRBD1. The starting material was CD4+ or CD8+ T cells sorted from blood, obtained in a trial of the OX40 agonist ivuxolimab. The CDR3, as DNA: TGTGCCAGGGGGACAGGGACCTACAATGAGCAGTTCTTC. It translates to CARGTGTYNEQFF.